One and the same sample provided the 18 T cell receptor beta chains below, sequenced in a study of blood T cell repertoires in COVID-19. Produced via immunoSEQ multiplex PCR; TCRdb's table is partial and in-frame only. The sample contains around 290,000 clones, about 90% of which appear only once. Sequenced sample: peripheral blood. These receptors were obtained from a woman aged 45 to 65 who had recovered from COVID-19.

V usage is TRBV11-2 and J usage is TRBJ1-1; D ambiguous. The CDR3 runs 14 residues. The germline CDR1 and CDR2 sequences are SGHAT and FQNNGV. V shed 5 bases and J shed 0 bases, with 10 bases lying between them. In nucleotides, the CDR3 is TGTGCCAGCAGCCCCGCTCCAGTGAACACTGAAGCTTTCTTT. It yields the protein CASSPAPVNTEAFF.

The chain recombines TRBV9 with TRBJ2-4, with 7 bases lining up with TRBD2. Germline values: CDR1 SGDLS, CDR2 YYNGEE. J was trimmed by 7 bases and V by 4 bases; bases with no gene match: 11. There are 15 residues in the CDR3. DNA of the CDR3: TGTGCCAGCAGCTCTAGCGGCTCTCAAGGGAACATTCAGTACTTC. This translates into CASSSSGSQGNIQYF.

This clone was counted a single time. The J gene is TRBJ1-3, the V gene TRBV28; the D gene is possibly TRBD1 (6 bases). Germline CDR1 is MDHEN and CDR2 is SYDVKM. The CDR3 runs to 15 residues. V was trimmed by 6 bases and J by 0 bases, leaving 12 bases between them. The CDR3: CASRTGTSSGNTIYF. CDR3 sequence (DNA): TGTGCCAGCAGGACCGGGACAAGCTCTGGAAACACCATATATTTT.

The rearrangement links TRBV19 to TRBJ2-7, with a tentative D call TRBD1 (8 bases). The germline V and J ends were trimmed by 4 bases and 5 bases, with 12 bases remaining between them. The CDR3 spans 13 residues. The germline V gene has CDR1 LNHDA and CDR2 SQIVND (reference sequence). The CDR3 coding sequence is TGTGCCAGTAGTAACAGGGGGGGTGACGAGCAGTACTTC. The encoded protein is CASSNRGGDEQYF. Full variable domain (outside the CDR3, taken from reference TRBV19 and TRBJ2-7): DGGITQSPKYLFRKEGQNVTLSCEQNLNHDAMYWYRQDPGQGLRLIYYSQIVNDFQKGDIAEGYSVSREKKESFPLTVTSAQKNPTAFYLCASSNRGGDEQYFGPGTRLTVT.

The rearrangement uses TRBV19 and TRBJ2-3, with 7 bases fitting TRBD1. Germline V lookup: CDR1 LNHDA, CDR2 SQIVND (reference sequence). V was pared by 3 bases and J by 5 bases, with 2 bases of the junction left unmatched. This CDR3 is built from 13 residues. CDR3 nucleotide sequence: TGTGCCAGTAGTATTCAGGGGGAAGATACGCAGTATTTT. Amino acids: CASSIQGEDTQYF.

V and J are TRBV11-2 and TRBJ2-2; TRBD2 matches 9 bases. The CDR3 totals 16 residues. The ends lost 1 base at V and 2 bases at J; junction bases unmatched: 2. Germline CDR1 and CDR2: SGHAT and FQNNGV. CDR3 region: CASSLVAGANTGELFF. The DNA of the CDR3 is TGTGCCAGCAGCTTAGTAGCGGGGGCAAACACCGGGGAGCTGTTTTTT.

A word on this clone: Germline is not matched at one junction end, which may reflect a read error. The J gene is TRBJ1-3, the V gene TRBV5-6, with a possible D match to TRBD1 (5 bases). The V gene's germline CDR1 is SGHDT and CDR2 YYEEEE. The CDR3 is made up of 15 amino acids. CDR3 nucleotides: TGTGCCAGCAGGTTGGGACTCTCTTCTGGAAACACCATATATTTT. Translated, it gives CASRLGLSSGNTIYF. Filled out from reference TRBV5-6 and TRBJ1-3, the complete variable domain reads DAGVTQSPTHLIKTRGQQVTLRCSPKSGHDTVSWYQQALGQGPQFIFQYYEEEERQRGNFPDRFSGHQFPNYSSELNVNALLLGDSALYLCASRLGLSSGNTIYFGEGSWLTVV.

This chain uses TRBV7-2 with TRBJ1-1; 9 bases match TRBD1. Germline CDR1 SGHTA, CDR2 FQGNSA. The CDR3 runs to 13 residues. Trimming at V came to 6 bases and at J to 4 bases, leaving 3 bases not matched to a gene. Written as DNA, the CDR3 is TGTGCCAGCAGTCCGACAGGGGGCACTGAAGCTTTCTTT. Its translation is CASSPTGGTEAFF. Full variable domain (missing parts from reference TRBV7-2 and TRBJ1-1): GAGVSQSPSNKVTEKGKDVELRCDPISGHTALYWYRQSLGQGLEFLIYFQGNSAPDKSGLPSDRFSAERTGGSVSTLTIQRTQQEDSAVYLCASSPTGGTEAFFGQGTRLTVV.

The rearrangement links TRBV5-1 to TRBJ2-2; 8 nucleotides align to TRBD1. Looked up from germline, CDR1 is SGHRS and CDR2 is YFSETQ. The V and J ends lost 3 bases and 3 bases, in that order; junction bases with no gene match: 4. This CDR3 has 15 amino acids. CDR3 bases: TGCGCCAGCAGCTCCGGACAGGGACACACCGGGGAGCTGTTTTTT. Its protein product is CASSSGQGHTGELFF.

The V gene is TRBV6-5, the J gene TRBJ1-6, with unresolved D. CDR3 size: 14 residues. The V end lost 7 bases, the J end lost 7 bases, and 14 bases lay between the germline ends. Germline loops: CDR1 MNHEY, CDR2 SVGAGI. CDR3 sequence: CASTAPGVNSPLHF. The CDR3 DNA sequence: TGTGCCAGCACTGCGCCCGGGGTAAATTCACCCCTCCACTTT.

The V gene is TRBV28, the J gene TRBJ1-2; D is uncertain. In germline, CDR1 is MDHEN, CDR2 SYDVKM. Between the trimmed V and J ends, which lost 6 bases and 0 bases, there was a span of 11 bases. This CDR3 is 14 amino acids long. DNA of the CDR3: TGTGCCAGCAGCCCGCATGAGCCTAACTATGGCTACACCTTC. It is translated as CASSPHEPNYGYTF.

DNA for the CDR3: TGTGCCAGTAGTATAGATCTCACACCTAATGAAAAACTGTTTTTT. This sequence encodes CASSIDLTPNEKLFF. This chain joins TRBV19 and TRBJ1-4; D ambiguous. The CDR3 has 15 amino acids. Germline CDR1 LNHDA, CDR2 SQIVND (reference sequence). Trimming removed 0 bases from V and 3 bases from J, with 8 bases in between. The full variable domain, completed using reference TRBV19 and TRBJ1-4, is DGGITQSPKYLFRKEGQNVTLSCEQNLNHDAMYWYRQDPGQGLRLIYYSQIVNDFQKGDIAEGYSVSREKKESFPLTVTSAQKNPTAFYLCASSIDLTPNEKLFFGSGTQLSVL.

CDR3 in amino acids: CASSPLPGQQNTEAFF. CDR3 DNA sequence: TGTGCCAGCAGCCCCCTCCCGGGACAGCAGAACACTGAAGCTTTCTTT. The V call is TRBV7-9, the J call TRBJ1-1, with 7 bases fitting TRBD1. With 5 bases clipped from V and 1 base from J, the junction kept 10 bases outside the gene matches. Germline V gene sequence: CDR1 SEHNR, CDR2 FQNEAQ (reference sequence). CDR3 length: 16 amino acids.

The chain recombines TRBV6-6 with TRBJ1-5; no firm D call. V gave up 5 bases and J gave up 11 bases, with 13 bases separating them. Germline V gene lookup returns CDR1 MNHNY and CDR2 SVGAGI (reference sequence). This CDR3 region has 12 residues. CDR3 amino acids: CASSATRSTQHF. The CDR3 nucleotides read TGTGCCAGCAGTGCCACGAGATCGACCCAGCATTTT.

The chain couples TRBV19 to TRBJ2-7, with D hard to call. CDR3 size: 13 residues. The germline CDR1 and CDR2 sequences are LNHDA and SQIVND (reference sequence). The V and J ends lost 3 bases and 5 bases respectively, with 11 bases between them. CDR3 bases: TGTGCCAGTAGTATGAGTTCTCTAAACGAGCAGTACTTC. Translating it yields CASSMSSLNEQYF.

The chain links TRBV4-1 to TRBJ2-2, with D maybe TRBD1 (7 bases). Germline CDR1 is MGHRA and CDR2 is YSYEKL. V was shortened by 3 bases and J by 5 bases, with 16 bases between the two germline ends. The CDR3 loop spans 16 amino acids. CDR3 amino acids: CASSQGRTGGTGELFF. CDR3 bases: TGCGCCAGCAGCCAGGGACGGACAGGAGGGACCGGGGAGCTGTTTTTT.

As for this clone: Other DNA sequences within the sample encode an identical CDR3. The chain links TRBV7-9 to TRBJ1-2; 9 positions match TRBD1. V dropped 5 bases and J dropped 6; count of bases not matched to a gene: 10. This CDR3 is built from 15 residues. Germline V gene sequence: CDR1 SEHNR, CDR2 FQNEAQ (reference sequence). The CDR3 spells CASSPDRGYGDGYTF. The CDR3 DNA reads TGTGCCAGCAGCCCTGACAGGGGGTACGGGGATGGCTACACCTTC.

This chain links TRBV5-6 with TRBJ1-5, with D unresolved. This CDR3 is 15 amino acids long. The V end lost 0 bases, the J end lost 4 bases, and 11 bases lay between the germline ends. Germline V CDR1 and CDR2: SGHDT, YYEEEE. The CDR3 bases are TGTGCCAGCAGCTTGGGTACAGCCGGTAATCAGCCCCAGCATTTT. This codes for CASSLGTAGNQPQHF.